The 15 T cell receptor beta chains below come from one sample, sequenced in a study of T cell repertoires in cytomegalovirus infection. One entry per CDR3 protein, called by TCRdb with MiXCR from the reads. The table records about 100,000 distinct CDR3 sequences, more than 15% of them present only once. Source material: PBMCs. The receptor set was obtained from a human donor in good health (CMV status not recorded). Some clones in this sample may be carry-over from other donors' samples.

This chain connects TRBV25-1 to TRBJ1-1, with D unresolved. V lost 4 bases to trimming and J lost 5 bases, with 11 bases between them. Germline values: CDR1 MGHDK, CDR2 SYGVNS. This CDR3 contains 13 residues. The CDR3 coding sequence is TGTGCCAGCAGTGGAAGACATGGGACTGAAGCTTTCTTT. This sequence encodes CASSGRHGTEAFF.

This clonotype was observed a handful of times. This chain joins TRBV29-1 and TRBJ2-7; D gene unclear. CDR3 size: 13 residues. The V end lost 1 base, the J end lost 2 bases, and 9 bases lay between the germline ends. CDR1 is SQVTM, CDR2 ANQGSEA, per germline. CDR3 loop: CSVEGAGPYEQYF. CDR3 nucleotides: TGCAGCGTTGAAGGCGCAGGTCCCTACGAGCAGTACTTC.

DNA for the CDR3: TGTGCCAGCAGCCAAGATGGGGTGGCCCGGGGGTGGTACGAGCAGTACTTC. This codes for CASSQDGVARGWYEQYF. The chain is built from TRBV14 and TRBJ2-7, with D possibly matching TRBD2 (6 bases). Germline CDR1 SGHDN, CDR2 FVKESK. The CDR3 has 17 residues. V was shortened by 0 bases and J by 4 bases, with 19 bases between the two germline ends. Using reference TRBV14 and TRBJ2-7 for the parts outside the CDR3, the full variable domain is EAGVTQFPSHSVIEKGQTVTLRCDPISGHDNLYWYRRVMGKEIKFLLHFVKESKQDESGMPNNRFLAERTGGTYSTLKVQPAELEDSGVYFCASSQDGVARGWYEQYFGPGTRLTVT.

This clonotype has at least ten counts. This rearrangement joins TRBV7-8 to TRBJ1-1, with D perhaps matching TRBD1 (6 bases). From germline, CDR1 is SGHVS and CDR2 FQNEAQ. There are 13 residues in the CDR3. V lost 2 bases to trimming and J lost 4 bases, with 8 bases between them. The CDR3 loop is CASSLRGGTEAFF. CDR3 sequence (DNA): TGTGCCAGCAGCTTAAGAGGGGGCACTGAAGCTTTCTTT. The variable domain in full, completed from reference TRBV7-8 and TRBJ1-1, reads GAGVSQSPRYKVAKRGQDVALRCDPISGHVSLFWYQQALGQGPEFLTYFQNEAQLDKSGLPSDRFFAERPEGSVSTLKIQRTQQEDSAVYLCASSLRGGTEAFFGQGTRLTVV.

The V call is TRBV20-1, the J call TRBJ2-5, with TRBD2 as a possible D gene (6 bases). The germline V gene encodes CDR1 DFQATT and CDR2 SNEGSKA (reference sequence). The V end was cut by 1 base, the J end by 2 bases, with 8 bases between. The CDR3 runs to 13 residues. The CDR3 sequence is CSARGRVQETQYF. The DNA for the CDR3 is TGCAGTGCTAGAGGGAGGGTACAAGAGACCCAGTACTTC.

J is TRBJ2-5 and V is TRBV5-1; D is possibly TRBD1 or TRBD2 (6 bases each). This CDR3 region has 15 residues. In germline, CDR1 is SGHRS, CDR2 YFSETQ. Trimming took off 2 bases at V and 5 bases at J, with 16 bases between the two ends. CDR3 nucleotides: TGCGCCAGCAGCTTAGCGGGCAGGGGATGGGAGACCCAGTACTTC. Translated: CASSLAGRGWETQYF.

The chain employs TRBV18 and TRBJ2-5, with TRBD2 matching 11 bases. With 4 bases clipped from V and 2 bases from J, the junction kept 3 bases outside the gene matches. The V gene's germline CDR1 is KGHSH and CDR2 LQKENI. The length of the CDR3 is 15 residues. The CDR3 loop reads CASSRTSGQQETQYF. In DNA, the CDR3 is TGTGCCAGCTCACGGACTAGCGGGCAGCAAGAGACCCAGTACTTC.

This clonotype has at least ten counts. This CDR3 is CASSRGGAFTDTQYF. The CDR3 bases are TGTGCCAGCAGTCGCGGGGGGGCCTTCACAGATACGCAGTATTTT. V is TRBV7-2 and J is TRBJ2-3; TRBD2 matches 9 bases. Germline V lookup: CDR1 SGHTA, CDR2 FQGNSA. This CDR3 spans 15 amino acids. V lost 6 bases, J lost 2 bases, and 6 bases stayed unmatched. Combining the CDR3 with reference TRBV7-2 and TRBJ2-3 gives the whole variable domain GAGVSQSPSNKVTEKGKDVELRCDPISGHTALYWYRQSLGQGLEFLIYFQGNSAPDKSGLPSDRFSAERTGGSVSTLTIQRTQQEDSAVYLCASSRGGAFTDTQYFGPGTRLTVL.

This clonotype was counted a few times. J is TRBJ2-1 and V is TRBV9, with D possibly called TRBD1 or TRBD2 (6 bases each). The germline V and J ends were trimmed by 0 bases and 5 bases, with 12 bases remaining between them. Looked up from germline, CDR1 is SGDLS and CDR2 is YYNGEE. This CDR3 contains 15 residues. The CDR3 bases are TGTGCCAGCAGCGTAGAGGGGGGCAGGAACAATGAGCAGTTCTTC. Protein: CASSVEGGRNNEQFF.

The V and J genes are TRBV5-5 and TRBJ2-3; D is perhaps TRBD2 (5 bases). Germline CDR1 is SGHKS and CDR2 is YYEKEE (reference sequence). This CDR3 has 14 amino acids. Between the trimmed V and J ends, which lost 3 bases and 2 bases, there was a span of 10 bases. The CDR3 here is CASSSSGITDTQYF. The CDR3 coding sequence is TGTGCCAGCAGCTCGAGCGGAATCACAGATACGCAGTATTTT.

The table lists this clonotype with a few counts. The J gene is TRBJ2-7, the V gene TRBV5-4, with TRBD1 matching over 7 bases. With 0 bases clipped from V and 1 base from J, the junction kept 4 bases outside the gene matches. Per the germline V gene, CDR1 is SGHNT and CDR2 is YYREEE (reference sequence). The CDR3 contains 15 residues. CDR3 sequence: CASSLAPGQSYEQYF. CDR3 in DNA: TGTGCCAGCAGCTTGGCCCCGGGACAGTCCTACGAGCAGTACTTC.

This clonotype was counted a few times. The V and J genes are TRBV20-1 and TRBJ2-7, with TRBD2 matching over 8 bases. CDR1 and CDR2 from the germline V gene are DFQATT and SNEGSKA (reference sequence). Losses at the gene ends were 2 bases for V and 3 bases for J; bases not matched to a gene: 6. The CDR3 totals 14 residues. The CDR3 sequence is CSARSTSGVYEQYF. In nucleotides, the CDR3 is TGCAGTGCTAGATCAACTAGCGGAGTCTACGAGCAGTACTTC.

The CDR3 protein is CASSLAVGGIPGNTIYF. CDR3 nucleotides: TGTGCCAGCAGCTTGGCGGTCGGAGGGATCCCTGGAAACACCATATATTTT. The V gene is TRBV7-2, the J gene TRBJ1-3, with D unclear. CDR1 and CDR2 from the germline V gene are SGHTA and FQGNSA. The V gene lost 3 bases and the J gene lost 2 bases, with 17 bases spanning the gap. There are 17 residues in the CDR3.

This clonotype was observed many times. This rearrangement joins TRBV7-2 to TRBJ1-5; D call uncertain. V dropped 6 bases and J dropped 3 bases, with 12 bases sitting between them. This CDR3 has 14 residues. Per the germline V gene, CDR1 is SGHTA and CDR2 is FQGNSA. For the CDR3, the DNA is TGTGCCAGCAGTCAGATGGGTACCAATCAGCCCCAGCATTTT. It translates to CASSQMGTNQPQHF.

The table lists this clonotype with many counts. The chain combines TRBV7-6 with TRBJ1-2; possibly TRBD1 for D (6 bases). Trimming took 5 bases from V and 8 from J, leaving 12 bases between them. This CDR3 contains 12 residues. Germline V lookup: CDR1 SGHVS, CDR2 FNYEAQ. Here the CDR3 DNA reads TGTGCCAGCAGCCTCCGGACAGACGGCTACACCTTC. It translates to CASSLRTDGYTF.